This entry describes one TCR beta chain. Its antigen target is currently unknown. No base qualities exist here, and no much larger clone lies one base off it. This specimen belongs to a study of blood T cell repertoires in COVID-19 (dated by TCRdb to about 2020). For context, the study as a whole: Collaborator samples came from the United States, Italy and Spain and covered acute and convalescent phases of COVID-19. The prospective study material was composed of cDNA or gDNA derived from T cells, B-cell-depleted T cells, or PBMCs. Subjects who had been exposed to COVID-19, were actively infected with it, or had recovered from it provided the deeply sampled blood TCRbeta repertoires that made up the dataset. The repertoires were released in a freely available public database meant as a resource for research on the immune response to SARS-CoV-2. The samples were drawn from two sources: the first 160 participants of the ongoing ImmuneRACE study, and 1,254 subjects contributed by 6 global collaborators. A de-identified subject ID, COVID-19 status, age in years and sex were almost always included in the sample metadata. HLA class I and class II types, where available, came from metadata supplied by the sample provider rather than from assay-based typing.

TCRbeta CDR3 regions were amplified from genomic DNA using the immunoSEQ Assay, a bias-controlled multiplex PCR. The study's own analysis went as follows. Nucleated cell counts per sample were estimated from amplification of reference gene primers within the assay. Sequence reads were collapsed and filtered to measure the absolute abundance of every unique TCRbeta CDR3 rearrangement. For each sample, productive Simpson clonality was calculated as the square root of Simpson's diversity index over productive rearrangements. Sourced from immuneACCESS, this table was stored by TCRdb with only in-frame sequences that have V and J called. A share of the clones is absent; for the studies checked, an unresolved V gene accounts for under half, and the remainder has no known explanation. For V, J and clone size, that table is used; D and trimming come from the DNA. In this sample the table shows over 100,000 clones, roughly 84% of which occur a single time. The ten largest clones represent 1.1% to 1.5% of the sample.

Between the V and J ends, shortened by 3 bases and 4 bases respectively, the junction contains 13 bases. The CDR3 has 15 amino acids, counting the end cysteine and phenylalanine. CDR3 DNA is the only sequence kept; it has 45 bases, read in frame from the first base. CDR1 and CDR2, looked up from the germline V gene, are MDHEN and SYDVKM. Collaborating institutions collected whole blood in K2EDTA tubes following their own protocols. For TCRbeta analysis, collaborators shipped samples as frozen whole blood, isolated PBMCs, or DNA extracted from either of those sample types. Results the study describes overall, beyond this receptor: The amount of clinical and demographic metadata varied by source and participant and was provided uncurated.

Sequencing input: peripheral blood. This sequence uses TRBV28 and TRBJ1-5; too little of a D gene remains to name it. This sequence originates from a man in his forties with acute or convalescent COVID-19. The sequenced DNA: TGTGCCAGCAGTTTTTACTACGGGGATAATCAGCCCCAGCATTTT. This is translated as CASSFYYGDNQPQHF.